This T cell receptor beta chain appears in the sequencing data of a study of shared clonotypes between healthy human individuals (dated by TCRdb to 2020 to 2022). Turning to the overall study: The cohort comprised a couple of women and three men aged 18 to 49 years. Per donor, leukapheresis produced somewhere between about 0.9 and 9.5 billion PBMCs. To increase sequencing depth and limit assay-specific biases, different laboratories used diverse techniques to prepare libraries and sequence TCR repertoires. To estimate repertoire size and how much clonotypes are shared between individuals, the study performed deep sequencing of blood TCR repertoires from about five healthy adults. Here is what the overall study found, with its caveats: Sampling was restricted to blood, and TCR repertoires in tissue are likely to differ from TCR repertoires in blood. The small number of donors limited the genetic and exposure-history diversity represented. Based on pairwise subsampling, the degree of clonotype sharing among donors was expected to be affected by sequencing depth.

Details on this clone: What this receptor recognizes is not known. No quality values exist for individual bases; no much larger clone is one base distant.

TCR CDR3 regions were amplified from genomic DNA by multiplex PCR using the deep immunoSEQ assay. Extracted genomic DNA from each cell subset was spread evenly across all wells of several immunoSEQ 96-well plates, with each plate serving as a replicate. Each replicate PCR for unsorted PBMC received about 300 ng genomic DNA, equal to approximately 29,000 T cell genomes. Unsorted PBMC genomic DNA was sequenced across ten immunoSEQ deep assay plates. The purified libraries were quantified using a Qubit 3.0 fluorometer, sized with a Bioanalyzer 2100, and then quantified again using the KAPA Library Quantification kit. A separate single-read 150-cycle Illumina NextSeq 550 flow cell was used to sequence each immunoSEQ 96-well plate. The authors' pipeline ran thus. Because the immunoSEQ output included only junctional sequences and no quality scores, the filtering could not be the same as the filtering used for full-length reads. Sequences were annotated with PyIR, a Python wrapper for IgBLAST v1.9, and V/J genes and CDR3 were assigned using IMGT germline references. Reads were removed for weak V/J assignments (E-value above 1e-6), missing CDR3, stop codons, out-of-frame junctions, or ambiguous translated residues. V3J clonotypes were defined by identical inferred V gene, J gene, and CDR3 amino acid sequence. Percentage overlap between repertoires was computed as shared unique clonotypes divided by the size of the smaller repertoire. Three approaches were used to assess repertoire richness: RTK rarefaction, the Chao1 estimator, and Recon v2.1 estimates of unobserved clonotypes. As stored in TCRdb, this immuneACCESS dataset retains in-frame rearrangements with V and J assigned. A fraction of the clones does not appear; measured against another copy, unresolved V genes explain less than half of the discrepancy, and the remainder lacks a known reason. The DNA gave D and trimming, while V, J and clone size come from that table. The table for this sample lists fewer than 650,000 clones; 75% to 85% of them were counted only once. Roughly 13% of the sample is held by the ten biggest clonotypes.

From the cysteine through the phenylalanine, the CDR3 covers 17 amino acids. The read is trimmed to its CDR3 DNA, 51 bases read in frame from base 1. Cut back by 2 bases and 5 bases, the V and J ends lie 21 bases apart. CDR1 SGHDT and CDR2 YYEEEE are derived from the germline V gene. Healthy HIV-negative adults with no recently reported acute infections or vaccinations were included as donors. Only Caucasian adults living in Nashville, Tennessee, USA were represented among the donors. In the unsorted samples, around 81 million PBMCs were counted, and genomic DNA was extracted using the QIAamp DNA Blood Mini kit. After blood collection by leukapheresis, PBMCs were isolated using Ficoll-Histopaque density gradient centrifugation and then cryopreserved in the vapor phase of liquid nitrogen.

The TCR sequence derives from a woman in her thirties or forties in good health. Some clones in this sample may be carry-over from other donors' samples. The chain employs TRBV5-6 and TRBJ2-3; the D gene is possibly TRBD1, with 5 bases matching. Sequencing was done on a sample of PBMCs. This receptor carries the CDR3 CASSLRFKAHTGDTQYF. Read as DNA, the sequence is TGTGCCAGCAGCTTACGGTTCAAAGCTCACACAGGAGATACGCAGTATTTT.